Shown below are 4 T cell receptor beta chains from a single sample sequenced in a study of shared clonotypes between healthy human individuals. Only in-frame clones appear in the TCRdb table, and some are missing; sequencing was by immunoSEQ multiplex PCR. The repertoire holds about 2.5 million clones, with just under 95% as singletons. The sample taken for sequencing was naive CD4+ T cells from PBMCs. Specified subset: CD45RA+ positively selected. These receptors originate from a man aged 18 to 30 in good health. Some clones in this sample may be carry-over from other donors' samples.

V is TRBV7-9 and J is TRBJ2-7, with TRBD1 as a possible D gene (6 bases). This CDR3 region has 12 residues. Germline CDR1 and CDR2: SEHNR and FQNEAQ (reference sequence). Between the trimmed V and J ends, which lost 5 bases and 6 bases, there was a span of 11 bases. This CDR3 is CASSRDIPEQYF. CDR3 coding DNA: TGTGCCAGCAGCCGGGACATCCCCGAGCAGTACTTC.

CDR3 DNA sequence: TGTGCCATCAGTGAGACCACAGGGGGTTCAGGTGGCTACACCTTC. Encoded protein: CAISETTGGSGGYTF. This sequence joins TRBV10-3 and TRBJ1-2, with 8 positions matching TRBD1. From germline, CDR1 is ENHRY and CDR2 SYGVKD. Unmatched junction bases numbered 9, after V lost 2 bases and J lost 7 bases. The CDR3 runs to 15 residues.

This clone came up a few times. This chain joins TRBV30 and TRBJ1-1; perhaps TRBD1 as D (5 bases). V was trimmed by 3 bases and J by 2 bases, leaving 10 bases between them. Germline V gene sequence: CDR1 GTSNPN, CDR2 SVGIG (reference sequence). This CDR3 is 13 amino acids long. CDR3 DNA: TGTGCCTGGAGACGGGGGATTAACACTGAAGCTTTCTTT. Encoded protein: CAWRRGINTEAFF.

The chain couples TRBV5-1 to TRBJ2-3; the D call may be TRBD1 or TRBD2 (5 bases each). The CDR3 covers 15 residues. Trimming stripped 2 bases from V and 1 base from J, with 11 bases between. Germline assignment: CDR1 SGHRS and CDR2 YFSETQ. The CDR3 reads CASSFGTDGTDTQYF. Written as DNA, the CDR3 is TGCGCCAGCAGCTTCGGGACCGACGGCACAGATACGCAGTATTTT.